The next 3 T cell receptor beta chains were all read from a single sample in a study of T cells after yellow fever vaccination. TCRdb analysed the 5' RACE reads with MiXCR anew, one entry per CDR3 protein. The table records about 340,000 distinct CDR3 sequences, about 4% of them present only once. The source material was PBMCs, sampled 5 days after the yellow fever booster vaccination. Receptors were obtained from a man younger than 35 who received the YFV17D yellow fever vaccine.

The chain links TRBV24-1 to TRBJ2-1; 8 positions match TRBD2. The CDR3 is made up of 15 amino acids. Germline V gene sequence: CDR1 KGHDR, CDR2 SFDVKD. V gave up 0 bases and J gave up 9 bases; unmatched junction bases: 6. CDR3: CATSDLRGGLGEQFF. Here the CDR3 DNA reads TGTGCCACCAGTGATTTGCGGGGGGGACTTGGTGAGCAGTTCTTC.

This clonotype was counted only a few times. The chain uses TRBV6-1 and TRBJ1-1; the D is unclear. The CDR3 sequence is 16 residues long. Germline V gives CDR1 MNHNS, CDR2 SASEGT. V was clipped by 3 bases and J by 0 bases, with 14 bases between them. For the CDR3, the DNA is TGTGCCAGCAGTGATTCCCGAGCCCGGGTGAACACTGAAGCTTTCTTT. As protein: CASSDSRARVNTEAFF.

This chain joins TRBV2 and TRBJ2-5, with 8 bases fitting TRBD2. Looked up from germline, CDR1 is SNHLY and CDR2 is FYNNEI. V was clipped by 6 bases and J by 7 bases; unmatched bases: 4. The CDR3 has 12 residues. CDR3 sequence: CASRPGLGTQYF. CDR3 DNA: TGTGCCAGCAGACCGGGACTAGGGACCCAGTACTTC.